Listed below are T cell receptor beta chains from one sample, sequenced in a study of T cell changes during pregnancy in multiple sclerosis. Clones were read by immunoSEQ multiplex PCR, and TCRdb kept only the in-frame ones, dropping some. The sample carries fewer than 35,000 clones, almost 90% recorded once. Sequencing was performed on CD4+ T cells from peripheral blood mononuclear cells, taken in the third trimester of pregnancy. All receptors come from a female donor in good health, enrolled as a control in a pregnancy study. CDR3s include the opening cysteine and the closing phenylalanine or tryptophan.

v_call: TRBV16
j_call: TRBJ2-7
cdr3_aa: CASSLDRLSSYEQYF

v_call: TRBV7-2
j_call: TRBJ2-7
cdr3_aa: CASSFRVGSGGYEQYF

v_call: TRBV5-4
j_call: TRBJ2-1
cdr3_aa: CASSRSSYNEQFF

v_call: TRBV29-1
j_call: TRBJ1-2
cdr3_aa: CSVEVQGGGYTF

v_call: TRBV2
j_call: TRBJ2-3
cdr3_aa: CASSPNRGDTQYF

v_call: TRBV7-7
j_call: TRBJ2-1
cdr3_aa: CASSPGGLAALGVDEQFF

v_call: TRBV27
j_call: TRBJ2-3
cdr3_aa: CASSLSWGLAGKTDTQYF

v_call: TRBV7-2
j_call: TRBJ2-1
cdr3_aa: CASSLVASGSYNEQFF

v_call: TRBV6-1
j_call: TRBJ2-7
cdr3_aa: CASRAASGFSGEQYF

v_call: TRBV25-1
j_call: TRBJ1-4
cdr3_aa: CAARGDVNEKLFF

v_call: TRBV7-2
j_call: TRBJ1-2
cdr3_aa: CASSLRSGYGYTF

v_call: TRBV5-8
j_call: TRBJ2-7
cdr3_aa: CASSSPQGFSYEQYF

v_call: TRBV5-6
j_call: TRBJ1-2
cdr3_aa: CASSFTRINYGYTF

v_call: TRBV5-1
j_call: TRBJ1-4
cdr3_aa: CASSTAGGGNEKLFF

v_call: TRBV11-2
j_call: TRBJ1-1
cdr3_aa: CASSLDLEGRGKTEAFF

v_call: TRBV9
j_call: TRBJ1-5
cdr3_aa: CASSVDPRGNQPQHF

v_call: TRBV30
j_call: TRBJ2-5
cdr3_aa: CAWSGTREETQYF

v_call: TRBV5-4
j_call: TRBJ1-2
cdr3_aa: CASSSTGTGNGGYTF

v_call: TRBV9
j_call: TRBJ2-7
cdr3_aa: CASSEGQEFYEQYF

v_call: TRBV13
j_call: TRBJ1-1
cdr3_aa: CASSLVRGEAFF

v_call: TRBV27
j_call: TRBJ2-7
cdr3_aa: CASSLDFVSGTSFEQYF

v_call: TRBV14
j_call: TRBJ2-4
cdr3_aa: CASSQERNIQYF

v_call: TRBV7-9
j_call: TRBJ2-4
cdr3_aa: CASSLTGSGKNIQYF

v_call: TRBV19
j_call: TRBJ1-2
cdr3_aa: CASSTPKQGTVNYGYTF

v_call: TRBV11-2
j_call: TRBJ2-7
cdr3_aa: CASSSPNDYRGQYF

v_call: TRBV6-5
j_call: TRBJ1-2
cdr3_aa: CASKAGVHGYTF

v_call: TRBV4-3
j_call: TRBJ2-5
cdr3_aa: CASSQDTLTGATNQETQYF

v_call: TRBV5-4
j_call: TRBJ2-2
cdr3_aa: CASTPAPGLAGARDTGELFF

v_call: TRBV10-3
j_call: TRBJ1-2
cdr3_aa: CAISDQQGEYGYTF

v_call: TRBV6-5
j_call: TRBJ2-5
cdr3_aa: CASSYSGGTQYF

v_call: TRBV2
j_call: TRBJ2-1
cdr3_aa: CAGKTSGSPSPYNEQFF

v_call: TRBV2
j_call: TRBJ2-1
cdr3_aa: CASSASSGKFYNEQFF

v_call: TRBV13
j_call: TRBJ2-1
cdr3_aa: CASSLRASDEQFF

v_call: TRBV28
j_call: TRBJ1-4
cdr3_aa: CASSRGGLGEKLFF

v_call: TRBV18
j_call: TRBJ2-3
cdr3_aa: CASSPPGKGRDGYTDTQYF

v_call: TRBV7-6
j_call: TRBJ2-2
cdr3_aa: CASSRTGVNTGELFF

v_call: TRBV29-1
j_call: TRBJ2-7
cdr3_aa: CSVDTGGVWYF

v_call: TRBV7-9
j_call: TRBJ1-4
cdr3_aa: CASSSRSAGGEKLFF

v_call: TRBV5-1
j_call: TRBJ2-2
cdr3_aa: CASNLLAGGPTGELFF

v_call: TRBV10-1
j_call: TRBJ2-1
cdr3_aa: CASSESKAAGKRDNEQFF

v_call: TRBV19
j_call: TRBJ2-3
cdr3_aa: CASGTGAPDTQYF